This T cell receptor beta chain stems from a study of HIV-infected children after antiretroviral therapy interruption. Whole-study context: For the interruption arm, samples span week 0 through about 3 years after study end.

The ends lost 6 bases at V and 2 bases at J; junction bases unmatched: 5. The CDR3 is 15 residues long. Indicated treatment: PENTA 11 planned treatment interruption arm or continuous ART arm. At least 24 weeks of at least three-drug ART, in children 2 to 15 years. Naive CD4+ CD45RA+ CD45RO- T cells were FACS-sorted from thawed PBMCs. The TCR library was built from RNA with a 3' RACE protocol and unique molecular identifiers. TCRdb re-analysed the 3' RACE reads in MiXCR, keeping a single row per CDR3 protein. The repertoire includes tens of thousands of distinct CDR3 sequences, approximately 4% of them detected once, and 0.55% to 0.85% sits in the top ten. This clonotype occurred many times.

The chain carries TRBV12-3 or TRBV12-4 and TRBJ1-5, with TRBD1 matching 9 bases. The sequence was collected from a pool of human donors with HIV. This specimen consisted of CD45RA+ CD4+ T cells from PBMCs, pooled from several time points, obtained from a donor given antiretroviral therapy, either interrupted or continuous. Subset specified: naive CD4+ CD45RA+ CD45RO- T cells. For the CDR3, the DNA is TGTGCCAGCAGCTGGACAGGGGTTGGCAATCAGCCCCAGCATTTT. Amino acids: CASSWTGVGNQPQHF.